These T cell receptor beta chains were read from a single sample in a study of memory CD4+ T cells and cytomegalovirus serostatus. TCRdb keeps only in-frame clones here, not all; method: immunoSEQ multiplex PCR. This sample carries about 45,000 clones, about 78% of them seen once, and the ten largest clones take approximately 0.96%. The sample taken for sequencing was memory CD4+ T cells from blood. The receptor set was obtained from an adult in good health and CMV-seronegative. The CDR3 runs from the conserved cysteine through the conserved F or W. The D gene is left open where the match is weak. Rows give clone size only sometimes, using once, few, many, or a class for an expanded clone.

j_call: TRBJ1-6
clone_size: once
d_call: .
v_call: TRBV5-6
cdr3_nt: TGTGCCAGCAGCACAGGCGCCGCCTATAATTCACCCCTCCACTTT
cdr3_aa: CASSTGAAYNSPLHF

j_call: TRBJ2-7
clone_size: .
d_call: TRBD1
v_call: TRBV30
cdr3_nt: TGTGCCTTCACAATCGGGACAGGACCTTCCTACGAGCAGTACTTC
cdr3_aa: CAFTIGTGPSYEQYF

j_call: TRBJ1-5
clone_size: .
d_call: TRBD1
v_call: TRBV4-2
cdr3_nt: TGTGCCAGCAGCCCAGGTCCCGGGACAGGGGCGGACAATCAGCCCCAGCATTTT
cdr3_aa: CASSPGPGTGADNQPQHF

j_call: TRBJ2-1
clone_size: .
d_call: TRBD2
v_call: TRBV7-3
cdr3_nt: TGTGCCAGCAGCTTTAGCGGGGGGGCGATCGCTGAGCAGTTCTTC
cdr3_aa: CASSFSGGAIAEQFF

j_call: TRBJ2-1
clone_size: .
d_call: .
v_call: TRBV7-3
cdr3_nt: TGTGCCAGCAGCTCCATCCCGACGGCCTACAATGAGCAGTTCTTC
cdr3_aa: CASSSIPTAYNEQFF

j_call: TRBJ2-2
clone_size: .
d_call: .
v_call: TRBV4-2
cdr3_nt: TGTGCCAGCAGCCATTTAACACCGGGTACCGGGGAGCTGTTTTTT
cdr3_aa: CASSHLTPGTGELFF

j_call: TRBJ1-2
clone_size: .
d_call: .
v_call: TRBV7-2
cdr3_nt: TGTGCCAGCAGCTTAACGGGCGGCCCTCGTAACTATGGCTACACCTTC
cdr3_aa: CASSLTGGPRNYGYTF

j_call: TRBJ1-5
clone_size: .
d_call: TRBD1
v_call: TRBV30
cdr3_nt: TGTGCCTGGAGCTTGACAGGGAATCAGCCCCAGCATTTT
cdr3_aa: CAWSLTGNQPQHF

j_call: TRBJ1-1
clone_size: .
d_call: TRBD1
v_call: TRBV7-2
cdr3_nt: TGTGCCAGCAGCTTAGTTGTCGGAGGGGGCAGAACTGAAGCTTTCTTT
cdr3_aa: CASSLVVGGGRTEAFF

j_call: TRBJ2-5
clone_size: .
d_call: .
v_call: TRBV7-8
cdr3_nt: TGTGCCAGCACCGGGTCGGGGGGCCGCGAGACCCAGTACTTC
cdr3_aa: CASTGSGGRETQYF

j_call: TRBJ1-2
clone_size: .
d_call: .
v_call: TRBV9
cdr3_nt: TGTGCCAGCAGCGTAGAGGCCGGGGACCTCTATGGCTACACCTTC
cdr3_aa: CASSVEAGDLYGYTF

j_call: TRBJ1-4
clone_size: .
d_call: .
v_call: TRBV5-1
cdr3_nt: TGCGCCAGCAGGGGAGGGACAACTAATGAAAAACTGTTTTTT
cdr3_aa: CASRGGTTNEKLFF

j_call: TRBJ2-2
clone_size: .
d_call: .
v_call: TRBV18
cdr3_nt: TGTGCCACCGCAAGGGAAGGGAAAAGGACCGGGGAGCTGTTTTTT
cdr3_aa: CATAREGKRTGELFF

j_call: TRBJ2-5
clone_size: .
d_call: TRBD2
v_call: TRBV27
cdr3_nt: TGTGCCAGCAGTTTTCAGGCGGGGGGAGAGACCCAGTACTTC
cdr3_aa: CASSFQAGGETQYF

j_call: TRBJ1-6
clone_size: once
d_call: .
v_call: TRBV2
cdr3_nt: TGTGCCAGCTCCCCAGGGTATAATTCACCCCTCCACTTT
cdr3_aa: CASSPGYNSPLHF

j_call: TRBJ2-1
clone_size: .
d_call: TRBD1
v_call: TRBV11-2
cdr3_nt: TGTGCCAGCAGCCGACAGGGGGCAGCCTACAATGAGCAGTTCTTC
cdr3_aa: CASSRQGAAYNEQFF

j_call: TRBJ2-7
clone_size: .
d_call: .
v_call: TRBV5-6
cdr3_nt: TGTGCCAGCAGCTTCCCCCCCCCGGGGCCAGGGGTTGGGTACGAGCAGTACTTC
cdr3_aa: CASSFPPPGPGVGYEQYF

j_call: TRBJ1-4
clone_size: once
d_call: .
v_call: TRBV6-6
cdr3_nt: TGTGCCAGCAGTTACGAAAGTGGCGGCGAAAAACTGTTTTTT
cdr3_aa: CASSYESGGEKLFF

j_call: TRBJ2-7
clone_size: .
d_call: .
v_call: TRBV5-1
cdr3_nt: TGCGCCAGCAGCTTCGGGACCACTCCCAACTCTGGGTACGAGCAGTACTTC
cdr3_aa: CASSFGTTPNSGYEQYF

j_call: TRBJ2-5
clone_size: .
d_call: TRBD2
v_call: TRBV28
cdr3_nt: TGTGCCAGCAGTTTTAACCGGGGGGTTTCTAGCGGGGGGTTAGTGGAGACCCAGTACTTC
cdr3_aa: CASSFNRGVSSGGLVETQYF

j_call: TRBJ2-3
clone_size: .
d_call: TRBD1
v_call: TRBV6-1
cdr3_nt: TGTGCCAGCAGTGAAATGAGGGACAGGGGCCAAGGAAGGCAGTATTTT
cdr3_aa: CASSEMRDRGQGRQYF

j_call: TRBJ2-5
clone_size: .
d_call: TRBD2
v_call: TRBV10-3
cdr3_nt: TGTGCCATCAGTGAGTCTAGCGGGGTAAGGGGAGAGACCCAGTACTTC
cdr3_aa: CAISESSGVRGETQYF

j_call: TRBJ1-5
clone_size: .
d_call: .
v_call: TRBV19
cdr3_nt: TGTGCCAGTAGAGAGGGCAATCAGCCCCAGCATTTT
cdr3_aa: CASREGNQPQHF

j_call: TRBJ1-4
clone_size: .
d_call: TRBD1
v_call: TRBV2
cdr3_nt: TGTGCCAGCAGTCGCCGTTACCGGGACAGGGAAACAACTAATGAAAAACTGTTTTTT
cdr3_aa: CASSRRYRDRETTNEKLFF

j_call: TRBJ2-3
clone_size: .
d_call: .
v_call: TRBV2
cdr3_nt: TGTGCCACCCCAGGTTCCACAGATACGCAGTATTTT
cdr3_aa: CATPGSTDTQYF

j_call: TRBJ2-1
clone_size: few
d_call: TRBD1
v_call: TRBV12-5
cdr3_nt: TGTGCTAGTGGGCGGGGACAGGGGGTCTACAATGAGCAGTTCTTC
cdr3_aa: CASGRGQGVYNEQFF

j_call: TRBJ1-2
clone_size: .
d_call: .
v_call: TRBV7-2
cdr3_nt: TGTGCCAGCAGCTTGAATAATCCCTTTGGGGGAAATTATGGCTACACCTTC
cdr3_aa: CASSLNNPFGGNYGYTF

j_call: TRBJ2-3
clone_size: .
d_call: .
v_call: TRBV11-3
cdr3_nt: TGTGCCAGCAGCTTAGGCACCACCACAGATACGCAGTATTTT
cdr3_aa: CASSLGTTTDTQYF

j_call: TRBJ2-7
clone_size: .
d_call: .
v_call: TRBV6-1
cdr3_nt: TGTGCCAGCAGTGAACAAGGCGGTCCATTTTACGAGCAGTACTTC
cdr3_aa: CASSEQGGPFYEQYF

j_call: TRBJ2-7
clone_size: .
d_call: .
v_call: TRBV7-9
cdr3_nt: TGTGCCAGCAGCTTCGTAGGGCCTCAAAGCCCCGAGCAGTACTTC
cdr3_aa: CASSFVGPQSPEQYF

j_call: TRBJ1-1
clone_size: .
d_call: TRBD1
v_call: TRBV28
cdr3_nt: TGTGCCAGCAGTTTATACCCAATAGGGACAGGGAGCACTGAAGCTTTCTTT
cdr3_aa: CASSLYPIGTGSTEAFF

j_call: TRBJ2-4
clone_size: .
d_call: .
v_call: TRBV5-3
cdr3_nt: TGTGCCAGCAGCCCTAGAGGGCAGGGGAGGGACATTCAGTACTTC
cdr3_aa: CASSPRGQGRDIQYF

j_call: TRBJ1-2
clone_size: .
d_call: .
v_call: TRBV27
cdr3_nt: TGTGCCAGCAGTTTATTGGGGGTTGGGGCCAGCTACTATGGCTACACCTTC
cdr3_aa: CASSLLGVGASYYGYTF

j_call: TRBJ1-4
clone_size: .
d_call: .
v_call: TRBV6-5
cdr3_nt: TGTGCCACCCGCCCCGGAAAACTGTTTTTT
cdr3_aa: CATRPGKLFF

j_call: TRBJ1-1
clone_size: once
d_call: TRBD1
v_call: TRBV4-3
cdr3_nt: TGCGCCAGCAGCCAAAGACAGGGTGAAGCTTTCTTT
cdr3_aa: CASSQRQGEAFF

j_call: TRBJ1-1
clone_size: .
d_call: .
v_call: TRBV7-2
cdr3_nt: TGTGCCAGCAGCCAGGTGGCGATAGCCACTGAAGCTTTCTTT
cdr3_aa: CASSQVAIATEAFF

j_call: TRBJ1-4
clone_size: few
d_call: .
v_call: TRBV6-5
cdr3_nt: TGTGCCAGCCAGAAACGAGGGGGGGATGAAAAACTGTTTTTT
cdr3_aa: CASQKRGGDEKLFF

j_call: TRBJ1-3
clone_size: once
d_call: TRBD1
v_call: TRBV18
cdr3_nt: TGTGCCAGCTCCCGAGTGGTGCTCCGGGACAGGGGTCGCCAATTCTCTGGAAACACCATATATTTT
cdr3_aa: CASSRVVLRDRGRQFSGNTIYF

j_call: TRBJ2-2
clone_size: .
d_call: .
v_call: TRBV7-9
cdr3_nt: TGTGCCAGCAGCCCGATTGGCCCCGGGGAGCTGTTTTTT
cdr3_aa: CASSPIGPGELFF

j_call: TRBJ2-5
clone_size: .
d_call: .
v_call: TRBV6-6
cdr3_nt: TGTGCCAGCAGCAACTCAGAGACCCAGTACTTC
cdr3_aa: CASSNSETQYF